The clone carrying this T cell receptor (beta chain) was counted only a few times. Its antigen is not identified. These data are taken from a study of cytomegalovirus exposure and HLA in healthy donors. Notes on the study in general: Several top significant clusters appeared, in a later analysis, to be linked to common viral pathogens. An analysis that was carried out later associated 16,951 TCR beta sequences with HLA alleles at 0.05 false discovery rate.

It was with 60 Vbeta and 13 Jbeta primers that the PCR ran. Sequenced by immunoSEQ multiplex PCR; TCRdb stores in-frame clones only, minus some. In the table there are around 150,000 clones, about a tenth of which are singletons. Germline loops: CDR1 SGHTA, CDR2 FQGNSA. The CDR3 sequence is 11 residues long. V shed 5 bases and J shed 8 bases, with 9 bases lying between them. Those who donated were healthy bone marrow donors. This receptor was taken from a male donor in good health and CMV-seronegative. This chain connects TRBV7-2 to TRBJ1-2; no reliable D call. The sample was PBMCs. This CDR3 reads CASSPSSGYTF. The CDR3 nucleotides read TGTGCCAGCAGCCCGTCGTCCGGCTACACCTTC.